The 20 T cell receptor beta chains given below trace back to one sample, sequenced in a study of response to subunit inactivated influenza vaccine. Each CDR3 protein is one row after TCRdb ran MiXCR on the RT-PCR reads. Among approximately 700,000 distinct CDR3 sequences listed, approximately 15% were seen once. The sequenced sample was PBMCs from blood, obtained around two weeks before vaccination. The receptors derive from a man over 45 who received an inactivated influenza vaccine.

This clonotype was picked up many times. This chain connects TRBV6-2 or TRBV6-3 to TRBJ2-1; D might be TRBD2 (5 bases). Per germline, CDR1 MNHEY and CDR2 SVGEGT. Trimming stripped 2 bases from V and 6 bases from J, with 8 bases between. The CDR3 covers 13 residues. The CDR3 loop reads CASSYQRPNEQFF. The CDR3 DNA reads as TGTGCCAGCAGTTACCAGCGGCCCAATGAGCAGTTCTTC.

This clonotype came up many times. This chain links TRBV12-3 or TRBV12-4 with TRBJ1-1; D remains unclear. The V end was cut by 3 bases, the J end by 8 bases, with 13 bases between. This CDR3 spans 13 amino acids. The CDR3 is CASSLKVNGEAFF. In nucleotides, the CDR3 is TGTGCCAGCAGTTTGAAGGTAAACGGAGAAGCTTTCTTT.

This clonotype was seen more than once but under ten times. The chain joins TRBV5-1 to TRBJ2-5, with D perhaps TRBD2 (8 bases). Germline CDR1 is SGHRS and CDR2 is YFSETQ. The length of the CDR3 is 16 residues. V gave up 5 bases and J gave up 3 bases, with 20 bases separating them. CDR3 residues: CASSQAGRGREETQYF. CDR3 in DNA: TGCGCCAGCAGTCAAGCCGGGAGGGGGCGCGAAGAGACCCAGTACTTC.

The sample holds a few counts of this clonotype. The CDR3 DNA reads as TGCAGTGCTAGAGGGACAGATTGGACCCAGTACTTC. It encodes CSARGTDWTQYF. V is TRBV20-1 and J is TRBJ2-5; maybe TRBD1 (6 bases). Germline V CDR1 and CDR2: DFQATT, SNEGSKA (reference sequence). V was cut by 1 base and J by 7 bases, with 10 bases left in between. The CDR3 spans 12 residues.

This rearrangement joins TRBV20-1 to TRBJ1-3; D remains unclear. The CDR3 has 15 residues. Germline assignment: CDR1 DFQATT and CDR2 SNEGSKA (reference sequence). V lost 0 bases, J lost 0 bases, and 9 bases lay in between. As DNA, the CDR3 is TGCAGTGCTAGAGATCCCCGAGTCTCTGGAAACACCATATATTTT. Translation gives CSARDPRVSGNTIYF.

The table lists this clonotype with many counts. V is TRBV5-1 and J is TRBJ2-2, with D possibly TRBD2 on 5 matching bases. CDR1 is SGHRS, CDR2 YFSETQ, per germline. The CDR3 is made up of 13 amino acids. Trimming cost V 5 bases and J 3 bases, with 8 bases left between them. CDR3 loop: CASRGADTGELFF. The DNA for the CDR3 is TGCGCCAGCAGAGGAGCGGACACCGGGGAGCTGTTTTTT.

V and J are TRBV28 and TRBJ1-2; D perhaps matches TRBD1 (5 bases). Germline V lookup: CDR1 MDHEN, CDR2 SYDVKM. The V and J ends lost 1 base and 8 bases respectively, with 11 bases between them. The CDR3 has 13 amino acids. The CDR3 spells CASSLLGEKGYTF. The DNA for the CDR3 is TGTGCCAGCAGTTTATTAGGGGAAAAGGGCTACACCTTC.

This CDR3 reads CSARGRDRGSLGGYTF. For the CDR3, the DNA is TGCAGTGCTAGAGGCCGGGACAGGGGATCTCTAGGTGGCTACACCTTC. The chain joins TRBV20-1 to TRBJ1-2, with 10 bases lining up with TRBD1. Looked up from germline, CDR1 is DFQATT and CDR2 is SNEGSKA (reference sequence). The junction had 12 bases not matched to a gene; V was cut back by 1 base and J by 7 bases. The CDR3 runs to 16 residues.

The rearrangement joins TRBV7-2 to TRBJ2-3, with 8 bases lining up with TRBD1. V lost 3 bases to trimming and J lost 8 bases; unmatched junction nucleotides: 13. The CDR3 runs to 16 residues. In germline, CDR1 is SGHTA, CDR2 FQGNSA. CDR3 residues: CASSLGRQGNGGTQYF. The CDR3 DNA is TGTGCCAGCAGCTTGGGTCGACAGGGGAATGGCGGTACGCAGTATTTT.

There are a few counts of this clonotype. The genes are TRBV4-3 and TRBJ2-5; 12 bases align to TRBD1. There are 17 residues in the CDR3. The germline CDR1 and CDR2 sequences are LGHNA and YSLEER. Trimming cost V 0 bases and J 5 bases; bases outside gene matches: 7. CDR3 in amino acids: CASSQDQGTGGKETQYF. CDR3 nucleotide sequence: TGCGCCAGCAGCCAAGATCAAGGGACAGGGGGCAAGGAGACCCAGTACTTC.

The gene calls are TRBV10-3 and TRBJ2-5; tentatively, D is TRBD2 (5 bases). Trimming took off 5 bases at V and 1 base at J, with 11 bases between the two ends. Germline V gives CDR1 ENHRY, CDR2 SYGVKD. This CDR3 has 14 residues. The CDR3 reads CAISSGTFQETQYF. In DNA, the CDR3 is TGTGCCATCAGTAGCGGAACATTCCAAGAGACCCAGTACTTC.

The V gene is TRBV18, the J gene TRBJ2-1; D remains ambiguous. Trimming removed 0 bases from V and 5 bases from J, with 17 bases in between. This CDR3 is 17 amino acids long. CDR1 is KGHSH, CDR2 LQKENI, per germline. This chain's CDR3 is CASSPPGIAGDHNEQFF. CDR3 in DNA: TGTGCCAGCTCACCACCAGGGATAGCTGGTGATCACAATGAGCAGTTCTTC.

This clonotype was seen a few times. This chain connects TRBV20-1 to TRBJ1-2; D unresolved. CDR1 and CDR2 (germline): DFQATT, SNEGSKA (reference sequence). The ends were cut back, 5 bases at V and 6 bases at J, with 13 bases in the middle. This CDR3 is 12 amino acids long. CDR3 region: CSARRLTDGYTF. CDR3 nucleotide sequence: TGCAGTGCTCGGAGGTTGACGGATGGCTACACCTTC.

The chain uses TRBV5-1 and TRBJ2-1, with TRBD1 matching 7 bases. This CDR3 has 13 amino acids. Germline assignment: CDR1 SGHRS and CDR2 YFSETQ. V dropped 7 bases and J dropped 7; count of bases not matched to a gene: 8. The CDR3 loop is CASSTGWGNEQFF. CDR3 DNA: TGCGCCAGCTCGACAGGGTGGGGGAATGAGCAGTTCTTC.

The sample holds a few counts of this clonotype. The V gene is TRBV10-3, the J gene TRBJ2-2, with unresolved D. The germline V and J ends were trimmed by 6 bases and 0 bases, with 11 bases remaining between them. CDR3 length equals 15 residues. The germline V gene encodes CDR1 ENHRY and CDR2 SYGVKD. The CDR3 is CAISSQPSNTGELFF. The CDR3 DNA reads TGTGCCATCAGCTCACAGCCCTCGAACACCGGGGAGCTGTTTTTT.

In DNA form, the CDR3 reads TGCAGCGCGAGATGGGACACCGGGGAGCTGTTTTTT. This sequence encodes CSARWDTGELFF. This chain links TRBV29-1 with TRBJ2-2; D ambiguous. The CDR3 is made up of 12 amino acids. From germline, CDR1 is SQVTM and CDR2 ANQGSEA. The V and J ends lost 7 bases and 3 bases respectively, with 9 bases between them.

This clonotype was picked up a small number of times. This chain links TRBV29-1 with TRBJ2-7, with 7 bases that match TRBD1. V gave up 5 bases and J gave up 6 bases; unmatched junction bases: 16. CDR1 is SQVTM and CDR2 is ANQGSEA in the germline V gene. The CDR3 is 15 amino acids. The CDR3 DNA reads as TGCAGCGTTAGACAGGGACCTAACCCCTCGGGCGAGCAGTACTTC. This codes for CSVRQGPNPSGEQYF.

This chain connects TRBV29-1 to TRBJ2-1, with D tentatively TRBD2 (7 bases). This CDR3 is 16 amino acids long. Trimming took off 7 bases at V and 7 bases at J, with 26 bases between the two ends. Germline V gene sequence: CDR1 SQVTM, CDR2 ANQGSEA. The CDR3: CSGLVWGGLSGNEQFF. CDR3 bases: TGCAGCGGCCTGGTTTGGGGGGGGCTTTCTGGAAATGAGCAGTTCTTC.

The chain is built from TRBV20-1 and TRBJ1-2, with D possibly matching TRBD1 (6 bases). Trimming removed 3 bases at V and 8 bases at J, with 19 bases between. The CDR3 totals 14 residues. The germline V gene has CDR1 DFQATT and CDR2 SNEGSKA (reference sequence). The CDR3 spells CSARTVVGARGYTF. The CDR3 DNA is TGCAGTGCTAGGACCGTAGTGGGGGCGCGGGGCTACACCTTC.

The chain recombines TRBV2 with TRBJ2-5; 8 nucleotides match TRBD1. V was clipped by 7 bases and J by 3 bases; unmatched bases: 4. The CDR3 loop spans 13 amino acids. The germline V gene has CDR1 SNHLY and CDR2 FYNNEI. CDR3 in DNA: TGTGCCAGCAAAAACAGGGGGAAAGAGACCCAGTACTTC. It specifies CASKNRGKETQYF.